One T cell receptor beta chain is described in this entry. This record comes from a study of cytotoxic CD8 clonotypes in ibrutinib-treated CLL. Unmatched junction bases numbered 9, after V lost 5 bases and J lost 4 bases. The CDR3 length is 16 residues. Germline loops: CDR1 SGHVS, CDR2 FNYEAQ. Measured with immunoSEQ multiplex PCR; TCRdb has only the in-frame clones, and not every one. Of approximately 70,000 clones in the sample, 90% are singletons; the top ten hold approximately 3%. The rearrangement links TRBV7-6 to TRBJ1-3, with 9 bases identical to TRBD1. The sample consisted of PBMCs, taken after 12 months of ibrutinib treatment. The TCR comes from a human donor with chronic lymphocytic leukemia. The CDR3 region has the DNA TGTGCCAGCAGCGCCGGGACAGGGCTGGGAGGAAACACCATATATTTT. It codes for CASSAGTGLGGNTIYF.